Presented here are 26 T cell receptor beta chains from one specimen sequenced in a study of neoadjuvant anti-PD-1 for oral cavity cancer. Some clones are missing from TCRdb's copy, which holds only in-frame ones; the method was immunoSEQ multiplex PCR. The sample has around 60,000 clones, 70% to 85% seen once. Sequencing used PBMCs, obtained before nivolumab (anti-PD-1) treatment. The receptors come from a person aged 40 to 85 with oral cavity squamous cell carcinoma.

The genes are TRBV6-1 and TRBJ2-7; D is possibly TRBD1 (7 bases). There are 12 residues in the CDR3. Germline lookup yields CDR1 MNHNS and CDR2 SASEGT. V was clipped by 0 bases and J by 9 bases, with 9 bases between them. In DNA form, the CDR3 reads TGTGCCAGCAGTGAAGCTCAGGGGGGGCAGTACTTC. It codes for CASSEAQGGQYF.

V usage is TRBV4-1 and J usage is TRBJ2-7; 7 bases agree with TRBD1. V shed 0 bases, J shed 6 bases, and the junction held 5 bases outside the gene matches. This CDR3 is 14 amino acids long. The germline gives CDR1 MGHRA, CDR2 YSYEKL. The CDR3 bases are TGCGCCAGCAGCCAAGATGACAGGGTAGGCGAGCAGTACTTC. Its protein is CASSQDDRVGEQYF.

The V call is TRBV27, the J call TRBJ2-3; TRBD2 matches at 12 bases. This CDR3 has 16 residues. Germline V gene sequence: CDR1 MNHEY, CDR2 SMNVEV (reference sequence). J lost 5 bases, V lost 5 bases, and 8 bases had no gene match. DNA for the CDR3: TGTGCCAGCAGTCACCTAGCGGGAGGGGTAAAAGATACGCAGTATTTT. Its translation is CASSHLAGGVKDTQYF.

The rearrangement links TRBV5-4 to TRBJ2-5; TRBD1 aligns across 8 bases. The CDR3 contains 15 residues. V lost 4 bases to trimming and J lost 5 bases; unmatched junction nucleotides: 10. CDR1 and CDR2 from the germline V gene are SGHNT and YYREEE (reference sequence). The CDR3: CASSPKTGDLETQYF. In nucleotides, the CDR3 is TGTGCCAGCAGCCCTAAGACAGGGGATCTCGAGACCCAGTACTTC.

This clone was found once. The rearrangement uses TRBV9 and TRBJ1-4, with TRBD1 as a possible D gene (5 bases). Germline V gives CDR1 SGDLS, CDR2 YYNGEE. V lost 4 bases, J lost 7 bases, and 17 bases lay in between. The CDR3 has 15 amino acids. The CDR3 loop reads CASSTRQRRGEKLFF. CDR3 coding DNA: TGTGCCAGCAGCACCAGACAGCGGCGGGGTGAAAAACTGTTTTTT. Based on the CDR3 plus reference TRBV9 and TRBJ1-4, the full variable domain is DSGVTQTPKHLITATGQRVTLRCSPRSGDLSVYWYQQSLDQGLQFLIQYYNGEERAKGNILERFSAQQFPDLHSELNLSSLELGDSALYFCASSTRQRRGEKLFFGSGTQLSVL.

This clone turned up a few times. The CDR3 here is CASSTGQVNEKLFF. The CDR3 DNA reads as TGTGCCAGCAGCACGGGACAAGTCAATGAAAAACTGTTTTTT. This chain links TRBV5-8 with TRBJ1-4, with a weak D call TRBD1 (6 bases). V lost 4 bases and J lost 5, with 12 bases in between. The CDR3 is 14 amino acids. Germline V lookup: CDR1 SGHTS, CDR2 YDEGEE.

The J gene is TRBJ2-7, the V gene TRBV6-5; TRBD1 aligns across 8 bases. The length of the CDR3 is 15 residues. J lost 1 base, V lost 6 bases, and 8 bases had no gene match. The germline V gene has CDR1 MNHEY and CDR2 SVGAGI. The CDR3, as DNA: TGTGCCAGCAGCCAGGACAGGGAGCCATCCTACGAGCAGTACTTC. Encoded protein: CASSQDREPSYEQYF.

A few counts support this clone. The chain is built from TRBV5-6 and TRBJ2-1; 7 bases match TRBD1. Germline V lookup: CDR1 SGHDT, CDR2 YYEEEE. This CDR3 is 15 amino acids long. With 5 bases clipped from V and 4 bases from J, the junction kept 9 bases outside the gene matches. Written as DNA, the CDR3 is TGTGCCAGCAGACAGGGGACAAGGGCTTACAATGAGCAGTTCTTC. Its protein product is CASRQGTRAYNEQFF.

The V and J genes are TRBV6-1 and TRBJ2-5; tentatively, D is TRBD1 (6 bases). V was cut by 7 bases and J by 5 bases, with 17 bases left in between. Germline lookup yields CDR1 MNHNS and CDR2 SASEGT. This CDR3 is 14 amino acids long. This CDR3 reads CASTGQLISETQYF. The DNA of the CDR3 is TGTGCCAGCACAGGACAGTTAATTTCTGAGACCCAGTACTTC.

In its sample, this clone was seen once. The gene calls are TRBV7-6 and TRBJ1-5; weak D call: TRBD1 (5 bases). The germline CDR1 and CDR2 sequences are SGHVS and FNYEAQ. V was shortened by 3 bases and J by 4 bases, with 10 bases between the two germline ends. CDR3 size: 14 residues. CDR3 sequence: CASSLGTANQPQHF. In DNA, the CDR3 is TGTGCCAGCAGCTTGGGGACGGCTAATCAGCCCCAGCATTTT.

This clone appeared a few times. The V and J genes are TRBV7-2 and TRBJ2-1; 10 nucleotides line up with TRBD2. The CDR3 consists of 18 residues. Germline assignment: CDR1 SGHTA and CDR2 FQGNSA. The V and J ends lost 1 base and 7 bases, in that order; junction bases with no gene match: 13. This CDR3 is CASSLVLAGVDGLNEQFF. The CDR3, as DNA: TGTGCCAGCAGCTTAGTGCTAGCGGGAGTAGACGGATTAAATGAGCAGTTCTTC.

The V and J genes are TRBV12-5 and TRBJ2-2; D is unclear. With 2 bases removed from V and 4 bases from J, the gap between germline ends came to 5 bases. The CDR3 has 13 residues. Germline V gene lookup returns CDR1 LGHNT and CDR2 FRNRAP. CDR3 loop: CASGLSSTGELFF. CDR3 DNA: TGTGCTAGTGGTTTGAGTAGCACCGGGGAGCTGTTTTTT.

The chain employs TRBV6-1 and TRBJ2-7, with D unresolved. The CDR3 runs to 12 residues. V was clipped by 5 bases and J by 3 bases, with 8 bases between them. In germline, CDR1 is MNHNS, CDR2 SASEGT. The CDR3 spells CASSPYNYEQYF. The CDR3 nucleotides are TGTGCCAGCAGTCCCTACAACTACGAGCAGTACTTC.

The rearrangement joins TRBV9 to TRBJ2-5; 10 bases fit TRBD1. The germline V gene encodes CDR1 SGDLS and CDR2 YYNGEE. The CDR3 length is 15 residues. J was trimmed by 4 bases and V by 4 bases; bases with no gene match: 7. CDR3 DNA: TGTGCCAGCAGCCTTTCCTGGACAGGGGGAGAGACCCAGTACTTC. It yields the protein CASSLSWTGGETQYF.

The rearrangement links TRBV29-1 to TRBJ1-2, with D unclear. The CDR3 contains 12 residues. Per the germline V gene, CDR1 is SQVTM and CDR2 is ANQGSEA. V lost 4 bases to trimming and J lost 4 bases, with 10 bases between them. The CDR3 DNA reads as TGCAGCGTTGTGTCCGGGATCTATGGCTACACCTTC. This codes for CSVVSGIYGYTF.

CDR3 nucleotide sequence: TGTGCCTGGAGTGAGGGCTCCCACACTGAAGCTTTCTTT. It codes for CAWSEGSHTEAFF. V and J are TRBV30 and TRBJ1-1; D ambiguous. Germline V gene sequence: CDR1 GTSNPN, CDR2 SVGIG (reference sequence). Trimming pared 1 base from V and 3 bases from J, leaving 9 bases between. The CDR3 extends over 13 amino acids.

This chain links TRBV4-1 with TRBJ2-7; D could derive from TRBD1 or TRBD2 (5 bases each). Trimming took 4 bases from V and 0 from J, leaving 16 bases between them. From germline, CDR1 is MGHRA and CDR2 YSYEKL. The CDR3 consists of 16 residues. DNA for the CDR3: TGCGCCAGCAGCCCCTCCCCCGGGACCGCCTCCTACGAGCAGTACTTC. Amino acid sequence: CASSPSPGTASYEQYF.

The V gene is TRBV6-5, the J gene TRBJ2-5; 8 positions agree with TRBD1. J gave up 2 bases and V 5 bases, and 7 bases lay outside the gene matches. Germline loops: CDR1 MNHEY, CDR2 SVGAGI. CDR3 length: 15 amino acids. CDR3 nucleotides: TGTGCCAGCAGTCAGGCAGGGGGCTGGCAAGAGACCCAGTACTTC. This encodes CASSQAGGWQETQYF.

The V call is TRBV5-1, the J call TRBJ2-3, with 9 bases matching TRBD2. CDR1 and CDR2 from the germline V gene are SGHRS and YFSETQ. V shed 2 bases and J 2 bases; nucleotides not matched to a gene: 6. CDR3 length: 16 residues. The CDR3 sequence is CASSLRTSALTDTQYF. DNA for the CDR3: TGCGCCAGCAGCTTACGGACTAGCGCACTCACAGATACGCAGTATTTT.

V is TRBV2 and J is TRBJ2-5; 7 bases agree with TRBD1. With V trimmed by 8 bases and J by 0 bases, 12 bases remained unmatched. Looked up from germline, CDR1 is SNHLY and CDR2 is FYNNEI. The length of the CDR3 is 16 residues. CDR3 coding DNA: TGTGCCAGCGGACAGTTACAGGGGACGTACCAAGAGACCCAGTACTTC. Encoded protein: CASGQLQGTYQETQYF.

CDR3 DNA: TGCGCCAGCAGCTTTTTTCCGGGATTCCCCCAGGAGACCCAGTACTTC. Its translation is CASSFFPGFPQETQYF. The chain carries TRBV5-1 and TRBJ2-5; possible D gene TRBD2, 5 bases. The CDR3 is 16 amino acids. Trimming pared 2 bases from V and 5 bases from J, leaving 19 bases between. Germline loops: CDR1 SGHRS, CDR2 YFSETQ.

V gene TRBV5-1 combines with J gene TRBJ2-5; 10 bases are a match to TRBD2. The CDR3 is made up of 16 amino acids. Unmatched junction bases numbered 5, after V lost 0 bases and J lost 3 bases. Germline-derived CDR1 and CDR2 are SGHRS and YFSETQ. CDR3: CASSLVSGRLEETQYF. CDR3 sequence (DNA): TGCGCCAGCAGCTTGGTTAGCGGGAGGTTGGAAGAGACCCAGTACTTC.

The genes are TRBV6-1 and TRBJ2-3, with TRBD1 matching over 9 bases. Germline CDR1 reads MNHNS; CDR2 reads SASEGT. The CDR3 consists of 14 residues. The V gene end was trimmed by 8 bases and the J gene end by 4 bases; junction bases not matched to a gene: 7. The CDR3 spells CASGPGQGSDTQYF. CDR3 sequence (DNA): TGTGCCAGCGGACCGGGACAGGGCTCAGATACGCAGTATTTT.

The rearrangement joins TRBV13 to TRBJ1-6; 8 bases fit TRBD1. The V segment lost 4 bases and the J segment 5 bases; nucleotides outside the gene matches: 4. The CDR3 has 15 amino acids. Germline CDR1 is PRHDT and CDR2 is FYEKMQ (reference sequence). The CDR3 loop is CASSSGQGHNSPLHF. Here the CDR3 DNA reads TGTGCCAGCAGCTCCGGACAGGGACATAATTCACCCCTCCACTTT.

The V call is TRBV6-5, the J call TRBJ2-2; the D gene is possibly TRBD1 (6 bases). Germline V gene data show CDR1 as MNHEY and CDR2 as SVGAGI. Trimming shortened V by 4 bases and J by 4 bases, and 13 bases separated the two germline ends. This CDR3 region has 15 residues. The CDR3 reads CASSSAGVVTGELFF. DNA for the CDR3: TGTGCCAGCAGTTCCGCAGGGGTGGTCACCGGGGAGCTGTTTTTT.

The J gene is TRBJ1-4, the V gene TRBV27; D not certain. CDR3 length: 15 amino acids. Trimming stripped 4 bases from V and 0 bases from J, with 9 bases between. Germline V gene data show CDR1 as MNHEY and CDR2 as SMNVEV (reference sequence). Here the CDR3 DNA reads TGTGCCAGCAGTTCCTACACCACAACTAATGAAAAACTGTTTTTT. This translates into CASSSYTTTNEKLFF. The whole variable domain, remainder taken from reference TRBV27 and TRBJ1-4, is EAQVTQNPRYLITVTGKKLTVTCSQNMNHEYMSWYRQDPGLGLRQIYYSMNVEVTDKGDVPEGYKVSRKEKRNFPLILESPSPNQTSLYFCASSSYTTTNEKLFFGSGTQLSVL.